A selection of T cell receptor beta chains follows, all from one sample in a study of OX40 agonist ivuxolimab in advanced cancers. Some clones are missing from TCRdb's copy, which holds only in-frame ones; the method was immunoSEQ multiplex PCR. The sample consists of more than 60,000 clones, more than 85% of them appearing once. The sample here was CD4+ or CD8+ T cells sorted from blood, taken in a trial of the OX40 agonist ivuxolimab. Receptors originate from an adult with an advanced solid tumor such as melanoma, head and neck, liver or kidney cancer. The CDR3 runs from the conserved cysteine through the conserved F or W. Fields, in order: J gene, V gene, clone size, D gene, CDR3 DNA, CDR3 protein. The D gene is left open where the match is weak. Part of the rows lack a size; the others show once, few, many or a class for expanded clones.

j_call: TRBJ2-3
v_call: TRBV7-9
clone_size: NA
d_call: NA
cdr3_nt: TGTGCCAGCAGCCTCCCCCCCGCCGGGACGGCCTGGGGAGATACGCAGTATTTT
cdr3_aa: CASSLPPAGTAWGDTQYF

j_call: TRBJ2-1
v_call: TRBV18
clone_size: NA
d_call: NA
cdr3_nt: TGTGCCAGCTCACCACTTGGGCCCCAGAACAATGAGCAGTTCTTC
cdr3_aa: CASSPLGPQNNEQFF

j_call: TRBJ1-2
v_call: TRBV15
clone_size: NA
d_call: NA
cdr3_nt: TGTGCCACCAGCTTCGGGGGTAACTATGGCTACACCTTC
cdr3_aa: CATSFGGNYGYTF

j_call: TRBJ2-3
v_call: TRBV6-5
clone_size: NA
d_call: NA
cdr3_nt: TGTGCCAGCCGGGGCCTTCTCGATACGCAGTATTTT
cdr3_aa: CASRGLLDTQYF

j_call: TRBJ2-3
v_call: TRBV11-1
clone_size: NA
d_call: TRBD2
cdr3_nt: TGTGCCAGCAGGACACTAGCGGGGGAAGATACGCAGTATTTT
cdr3_aa: CASRTLAGEDTQYF

j_call: TRBJ2-3
v_call: TRBV27
clone_size: NA
d_call: NA
cdr3_nt: TGTGCCAGCAGTTCGCGGGGACTTACAGATACGCAGTATTTT
cdr3_aa: CASSSRGLTDTQYF

j_call: TRBJ1-6
v_call: TRBV2
clone_size: NA
d_call: TRBD1
cdr3_nt: TGTGCCAGCAGCGGTGAGGGGGCGGGGTCACCCCTCCACTTT
cdr3_aa: CASSGEGAGSPLHF

j_call: TRBJ1-4
v_call: TRBV4-1
clone_size: NA
d_call: NA
cdr3_nt: TGCGCCAGCAGCCGAGGACGAAATAATGAAAAACTGTTTTTT
cdr3_aa: CASSRGRNNEKLFF

j_call: TRBJ2-7
v_call: TRBV16
clone_size: NA
d_call: NA
cdr3_nt: TGTGCCAGCAGCCACAGGGTCTACGAGCAGTACTTC
cdr3_aa: CASSHRVYEQYF

j_call: TRBJ1-1
v_call: TRBV14
clone_size: NA
d_call: NA
cdr3_nt: TGTGCCAGCAGCCTTCATCTGGGCAGTGAAGCTTTCTTT
cdr3_aa: CASSLHLGSEAFF

j_call: TRBJ1-1
v_call: TRBV7-2
clone_size: NA
d_call: NA
cdr3_nt: TGTGCCAGCAGCCCAGGGCCAGGGGCGAACACTGAAGCTTTCTTT
cdr3_aa: CASSPGPGANTEAFF

j_call: TRBJ1-2
v_call: TRBV5-1
clone_size: few
d_call: NA
cdr3_nt: TGCGCCAGCAGCCCGGGACGGAACTATGGCTACACCTTC
cdr3_aa: CASSPGRNYGYTF

j_call: TRBJ1-4
v_call: TRBV15
clone_size: NA
d_call: TRBD1
cdr3_nt: TGTGCCACCAGCAGAGATACAGGGGGTAATGAAAAACTGTTTTTT
cdr3_aa: CATSRDTGGNEKLFF

j_call: TRBJ2-3
v_call: TRBV14
clone_size: once
d_call: NA
cdr3_nt: TGTGCCAGCAGCCGGAGGGGGCGAAACACAGATACGCAGTATTTT
cdr3_aa: CASSRRGRNTDTQYF

j_call: TRBJ1-3
v_call: TRBV11-2
clone_size: NA
d_call: TRBD1
cdr3_nt: TGTGCCAGCAGACGACAGGGTACCGGAAACACCATATATTTT
cdr3_aa: CASRRQGTGNTIYF

j_call: TRBJ2-3
v_call: TRBV5-1
clone_size: NA
d_call: NA
cdr3_nt: TGCGCCAGCAGCCATGGACGAGGGTCGGATACGCAGTATTTT
cdr3_aa: CASSHGRGSDTQYF

j_call: TRBJ1-4
v_call: TRBV19
clone_size: NA
d_call: TRBD1
cdr3_nt: TGTGCCAGTACCACAACCGGGACAGGGGGTGAAAAACTGTTTTTT
cdr3_aa: CASTTTGTGGEKLFF

j_call: TRBJ2-3
v_call: TRBV5-1
clone_size: NA
d_call: NA
cdr3_nt: TGCGCCAGCAGCTTGGATTTTGGAGATACGCAGTATTTT
cdr3_aa: CASSLDFGDTQYF

j_call: TRBJ2-7
v_call: TRBV6-6
clone_size: NA
d_call: TRBD2
cdr3_nt: TGTGCCAGCAGCCGACTAGCGTCCGCCCTCTACGAGCAGTACTTC
cdr3_aa: CASSRLASALYEQYF